This T cell receptor beta chain is drawn from a study of blood T cell repertoires in COVID-19 (dated by TCRdb to about 2020). For the study in its entirety: Samples from collaborators originated in the United States, Italy and Spain and spanned both the acute and convalescent phases of COVID-19. The material from the prospective study consisted of cDNA or gDNA derived from T cells, B-cell-depleted T cells, or PBMCs. Subjects who had been exposed to COVID-19, were actively infected with it, or had recovered from it provided the deeply sampled blood TCRbeta repertoires that made up the dataset. The repertoires were released in a freely available public database meant as a resource for research on the immune response to SARS-CoV-2. Samples came from the ongoing ImmuneRACE study (first 160 participants) plus 1,254 subjects from 6 global collaborators. Sample metadata almost always included a de-identified subject ID, COVID-19 status, age in years and sex. Where HLA class I and class II types were available, the types were taken from metadata supplied by the sample provider, not from assay-based typing.

In regard to this clone: Its antigen is currently not known. Base qualities are not recorded, but no much larger clone differs from it by a single base.

Overall study results and their limits: How much clinical and demographic metadata was included differed by source and by participant, and the metadata was provided uncurated.

In the prospective study, participants were roughly 18 to 100 years old, resided in approximately 22 geographic areas of the United States, and were enrolled through a virtual design. In the prospective study, cohorts were assigned on the basis of participant-reported clinical history obtained from a screening survey and a study questionnaire. For ImmuneRACE Cohort 3, a participant was defined as recovered based on two consecutive negative NP/OP PCR tests, clearance by a healthcare professional, or resolution of symptoms. Mobile phlebotomists in the prospective study collected whole blood, serum and a nasopharyngeal or oropharyngeal swab from every participant. Participants in the prospective study had the option to provide additional blood draws and questionnaires over a roughly two-month period. Before DNA extraction, blood samples from the prospective study were shipped at room temperature or frozen.

The immunoSEQ Assay, a bias-controlled multiplex PCR, was used to amplify TCRbeta CDR3 regions from genomic DNA. The published analysis was carried out like this. The number of nucleated cells in each sample was estimated from the amplification of reference gene primers within the assay. To quantify the absolute abundance of each unique TCRbeta CDR3 rearrangement, sequence reads were collapsed and filtered. For each sample, productive Simpson clonality was calculated as the square root of Simpson's diversity index over productive rearrangements. This immuneACCESS table, as held by TCRdb, lists in-frame sequences with V and J called but not all clones. Of the missing ones, under half trace to an unresolved V gene in checked studies; the others have no known cause. V, J and clone size derive from that table, while D and trimming were established from the DNA sequence. The sample profile shows about 160,000 clones; more than 70% of them were found once. The top ten clones comprise 5% to 6% of the sample.

Between the V and J ends, shortened by 3 bases and 4 bases respectively, the junction contains 13 bases. CDR1 and CDR2, looked up from the germline V gene (reference sequence), are LNHDA and SQIVND. Counted from cysteine to phenylalanine, this CDR3 has 15 amino acids. The only DNA kept is the CDR3, 45 bases in frame from the first base. Sequencing input: PBMCs or T cells enriched from blood (not recorded which). The rearrangement joined TRBV19 to TRBJ2-1; no D gene call is confident. The receptor's source is a man between 35 and 55 years old who had recovered from COVID-19. The CDR3 loop reads CASSIGVNQYNEQFF. At the DNA level, the sequence is TGTGCCAGTAGTATTGGAGTGAACCAGTACAATGAGCAGTTCTTC. The CDR3, completed at both ends by the reference TRBV19 and TRBJ2-1 genes, gives the full variable domain DGGITQSPKYLFRKEGQNVTLSCEQNLNHDAMYWYRQDPGQGLRLIYYSQIVNDFQKGDIAEGYSVSREKKESFPLTVTSAQKNPTAFYLCASSIGVNQYNEQFFGPGTRLTVL.